This T cell receptor (beta chain) was profiled in a study of beta chain features in type 1 diabetes (dated by TCRdb to the late 2010s). With regard to the full study: Mean age, gender distribution, total cell number and subset yield did not differ between patients and healthy donors. A total of roughly 100 million sorted cells were examined across all samples, and RNA yield correlated strongly with the number of cells per subset. The study compared the TCRB repertoires of sorted circulating CD4+ T cell subsets in recently diagnosed type 1 diabetes patients with those in matched healthy donors. Naive and central memory subsets were obtained from all 30 or so donors, but regulatory and stem cell-like memory subsets were isolated from only 8 patients and roughly 8 healthy donors. The study at large found these results: Sequencing cDNA rather than genomic DNA could over-represent highly expressing activated cells, although activation and CD3 levels did not differ between groups. Only small numbers of individuals were included in the HLA sub-analyses, which left unresolved whether HLA type had any influence on TCRB rearrangement. At VDJ recombination sites, patients with type 1 diabetes made fewer insertions and deleted more nucleotides, a pattern implying thymic rearrangement abnormalities. PCR may preferentially amplify shorter templates, but because patient and control samples were amplified and corrected together, any resulting skew would affect both groups equally. In all four CD4+ subsets, TCRB CDR3 length was moderately but significantly shorter in type 1 diabetes patients. The naive, central memory and regulatory TCRB repertoires appeared to resemble one another more closely among patients than among healthy donors.

With respect to this clone: The antigen it recognizes is unknown. The input lacks base qualities; no much larger clone sits a single base away.

Each donor gave one peripheral blood draw, approximately 110 mL on average, collected into heparinised tubes. Naive, central memory, regulatory and stem cell-like memory CD4+ T cells were sorted on a BD FACSAria II using a panel including CD45RO, CCR7, CD25, CD127, CD95 and CD27. All sorted populations exceeded 95% purity. PBMCs were isolated immediately by Lymphoprep density gradient centrifugation and stained directly without culture. So that batch effects would be minimized, each experiment stained and sorted samples in pairs, pairing one healthy donor with one patient. The High Capacity cDNA Reverse Transcription Kit was used to reverse transcribe all of the isolated RNA, meaning that expressed TCRB transcripts were what got sequenced. Deep immunoSEQ sequencing was performed on naive, central memory and regulatory T cell samples, with an average of roughly 4 million total reads per sample. Sorted cells were lysed in RLT buffer, and RNA was extracted using DNase-treated RNeasy Micro or Mini kits according to cell number. Each cell subset was processed on its own to prevent cross-contamination, while patient and healthy donor samples were processed together. TCRB sequences were amplified from cDNA with the immunoSEQ multiplex PCR, producing 87-bp fragments spanning the CDR3 region. Sequencing of the amplicons was performed on the Illumina HiSeq platform. The study's own analysis went as follows. PCR bias was corrected computationally using synthetic template baselines, and reads within Hamming distance 2 were collapsed, with unmergeable singletons discarded. Reads were aligned against IMGT to assign V, D and J genes, CDR3 length and insertions or deletions at six rearrangement sites. Within each subset, clonotype counts were normalized to sorted cell number, and only after that were true diversity and Gini coefficients computed with the tcR R package. Repertoire sharing was quantified using the overlap coefficient calculated on TCRB nucleotide sequences. TCRdb took over this immuneACCESS table, retaining in-frame rearrangements with V and J assigned. Such tables are incomplete; in checked studies, under half of the missing clones stem from an unresolved V gene, and the remainder is unexplained. That table furnishes V, J and clone size, whereas the DNA furnished D and trimming. The sample data list roughly 170,000 clones, and around 13% of these were observed just once. Of the sample, about 0.58% falls within the top ten clones.

Trimming at the junction amounts to 7 bases on V and 0 bases on J, and the germline ends lie 12 bases apart. CDR1 and CDR2 were assigned from the germline V gene (reference sequence) as MNHEY and SMNVEV. The CDR3 covers 15 residues, taking in both the cysteine and the phenylalanine. Only CDR3 DNA is held: 45 bases, read in frame from base 1. Sequencing used central memory CD4+ T cells from blood. The V gene is TRBV27 and the J gene is TRBJ2-2, and TRBD1 may be the D gene, going by 6 matching bases. The receptor was derived from a woman aged 18-30 years in good health. CDR3 sequence: CASMNRVPNTGELFF. The DNA is TGTGCCAGCATGAACAGGGTACCGAACACCGGGGAGCTGTTTTTT.